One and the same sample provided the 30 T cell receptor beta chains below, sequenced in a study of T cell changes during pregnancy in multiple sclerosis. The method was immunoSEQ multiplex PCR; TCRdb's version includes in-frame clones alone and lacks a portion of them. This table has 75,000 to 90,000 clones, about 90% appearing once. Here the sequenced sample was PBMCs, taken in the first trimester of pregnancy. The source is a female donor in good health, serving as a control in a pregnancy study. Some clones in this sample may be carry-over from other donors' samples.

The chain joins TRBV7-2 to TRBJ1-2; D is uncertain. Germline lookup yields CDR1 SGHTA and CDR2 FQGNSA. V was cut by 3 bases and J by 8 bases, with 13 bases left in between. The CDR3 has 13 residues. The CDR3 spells CASSFQVRGGYTF. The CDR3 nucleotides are TGTGCCAGCAGCTTCCAGGTTCGGGGAGGCTACACCTTC.

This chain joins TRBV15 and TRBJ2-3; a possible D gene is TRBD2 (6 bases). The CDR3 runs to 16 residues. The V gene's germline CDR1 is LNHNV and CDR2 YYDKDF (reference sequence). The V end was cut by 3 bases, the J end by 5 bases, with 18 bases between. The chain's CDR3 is CATSSLLISGEDTQYF. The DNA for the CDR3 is TGTGCCACCAGCAGCCTCCTCATTTCGGGGGAAGATACGCAGTATTTT.

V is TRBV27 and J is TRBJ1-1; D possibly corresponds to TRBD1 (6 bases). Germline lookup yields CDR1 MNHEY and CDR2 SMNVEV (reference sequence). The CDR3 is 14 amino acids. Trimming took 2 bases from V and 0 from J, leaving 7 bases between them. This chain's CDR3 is CASSLKGVNTEAFF. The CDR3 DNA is TGTGCCAGCAGTTTAAAGGGGGTGAACACTGAAGCTTTCTTT.

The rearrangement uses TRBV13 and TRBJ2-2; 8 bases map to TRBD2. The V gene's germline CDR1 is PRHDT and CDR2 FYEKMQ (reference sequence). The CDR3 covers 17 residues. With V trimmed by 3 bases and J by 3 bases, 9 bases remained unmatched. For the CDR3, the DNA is TGTGCCAGCAGCTTTACTAGCGGAGAAACCTACACCGGGGAGCTGTTTTTT. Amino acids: CASSFTSGETYTGELFF.

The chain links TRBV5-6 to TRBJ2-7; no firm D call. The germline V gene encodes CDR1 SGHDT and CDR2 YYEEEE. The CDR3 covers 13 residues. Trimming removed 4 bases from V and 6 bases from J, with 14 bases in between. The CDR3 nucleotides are TGTGCCAGCAGCCCTATTGAAACCTCCGAGCAGTACTTC. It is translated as CASSPIETSEQYF.

CDR3 in amino acids: CASSARVLRAEAFF. As DNA, the CDR3 is TGTGCCAGCAGCGCCAGGGTTCTTAGGGCTGAAGCTTTCTTT. The genes are TRBV7-8 and TRBJ1-1; a weak D match, TRBD1 (5 bases). CDR3 length: 14 amino acids. CDR1 SGHVS and CDR2 FQNEAQ come from the germline V gene. Trimming pared 5 bases from V and 6 bases from J, leaving 16 bases between.

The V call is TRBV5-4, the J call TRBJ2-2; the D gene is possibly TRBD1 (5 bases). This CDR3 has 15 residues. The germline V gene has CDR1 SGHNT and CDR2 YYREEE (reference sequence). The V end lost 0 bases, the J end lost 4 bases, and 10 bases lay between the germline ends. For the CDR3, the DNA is TGTGCCAGCAGCTTGGGTGCAGGGTCCACCGGGGAGCTGTTTTTT. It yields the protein CASSLGAGSTGELFF.

DNA for the CDR3: TGTGCCAGCAGTTTCTACAGGCACTACGAGCAGTACTTC. Amino acid sequence: CASSFYRHYEQYF. This rearrangement joins TRBV28 to TRBJ2-7; D is possibly TRBD1 (5 bases). V lost 3 bases to trimming and J lost 3 bases, with 9 bases between them. The CDR3 contains 13 residues. Germline V gene lookup returns CDR1 MDHEN and CDR2 SYDVKM. The whole variable domain, remainder taken from reference TRBV28 and TRBJ2-7, is DVKVTQSSRYLVKRTGEKVFLECVQDMDHENMFWYRQDPGLGLRLIYFSYDVKMKEKGDIPEGYSVSREKKERFSLILESASTNQTSMYLCASSFYRHYEQYFGPGTRLTVT.

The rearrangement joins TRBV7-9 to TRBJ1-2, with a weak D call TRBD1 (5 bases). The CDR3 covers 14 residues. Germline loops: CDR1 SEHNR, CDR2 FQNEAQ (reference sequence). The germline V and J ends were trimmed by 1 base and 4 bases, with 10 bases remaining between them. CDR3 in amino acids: CASSLGQGSYGYTF. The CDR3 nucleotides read TGTGCCAGCAGCTTAGGGCAGGGAAGCTATGGCTACACCTTC.

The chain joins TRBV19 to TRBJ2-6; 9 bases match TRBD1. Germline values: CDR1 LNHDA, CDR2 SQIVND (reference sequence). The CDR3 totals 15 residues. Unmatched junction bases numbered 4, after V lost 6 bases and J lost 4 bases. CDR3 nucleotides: TGTGCCAGTAGAGGACAGGGGTTAGGGGCCAACGTCCTGACTTTC. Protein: CASRGQGLGANVLTF.

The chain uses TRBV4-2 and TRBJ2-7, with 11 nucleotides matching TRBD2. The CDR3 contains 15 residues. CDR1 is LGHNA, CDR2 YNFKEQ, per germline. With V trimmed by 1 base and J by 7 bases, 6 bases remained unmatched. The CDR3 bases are TGTGCCAGCAGCCAAGCATCTAGCGGGGGGCCTGAGCAGTACTTC. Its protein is CASSQASSGGPEQYF.

The CDR3 coding sequence is TGTGCCAGCAGTTTGGGACAGGGCGTCCAAGAGACCCAGTACTTC. It translates to CASSLGQGVQETQYF. This chain joins TRBV7-3 and TRBJ2-5; 9 bases fit TRBD1. Germline trimming cut 6 bases from V and 1 base from J; bases unmatched to any gene: 6. Germline V gene data show CDR1 as SGHTA and CDR2 as FQGTGA. This CDR3 has 15 amino acids.

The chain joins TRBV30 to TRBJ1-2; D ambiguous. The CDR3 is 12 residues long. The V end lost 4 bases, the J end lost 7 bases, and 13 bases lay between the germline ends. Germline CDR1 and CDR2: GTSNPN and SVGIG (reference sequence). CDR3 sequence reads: CAWNVAMFGYTF. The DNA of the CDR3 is TGTGCCTGGAACGTCGCGATGTTTGGCTACACCTTC. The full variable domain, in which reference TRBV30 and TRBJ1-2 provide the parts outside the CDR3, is SQTIHQWPATLVQPVGSPLSLECTVEGTSNPNLYWYRQAAGRGLQLLFYSVGIGQISSEVPQNLSASRPQDRQFILSSKKLLLSDSGFYLCAWNVAMFGYTFGSGTRLTVV.

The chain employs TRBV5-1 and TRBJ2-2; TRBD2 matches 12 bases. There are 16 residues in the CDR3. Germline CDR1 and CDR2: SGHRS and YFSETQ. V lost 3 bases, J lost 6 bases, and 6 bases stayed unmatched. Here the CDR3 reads CASSSRLAGVAGELFF. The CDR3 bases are TGCGCCAGCAGCTCACGACTAGCGGGGGTGGCCGGGGAGCTGTTTTTT.

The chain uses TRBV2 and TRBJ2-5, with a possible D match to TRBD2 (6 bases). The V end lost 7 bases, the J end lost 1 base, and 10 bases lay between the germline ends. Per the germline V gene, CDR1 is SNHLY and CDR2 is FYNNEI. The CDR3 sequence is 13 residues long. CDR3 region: CASNRDSQETQYF. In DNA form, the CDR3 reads TGTGCCAGCAACCGGGACTCCCAAGAGACCCAGTACTTC.

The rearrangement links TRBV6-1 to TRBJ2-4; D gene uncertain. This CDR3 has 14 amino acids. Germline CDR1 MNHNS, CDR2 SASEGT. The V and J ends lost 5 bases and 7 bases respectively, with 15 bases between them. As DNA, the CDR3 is TGTGCCAGCAGTCCAAGTTGGCTAGAGAACATTCAGTACTTC. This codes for CASSPSWLENIQYF.

CDR3 nucleotides: TGTGCCAGCAGCACCCGGAGAGGGCGGAGGTTCTTC. Amino acid sequence: CASSTRRGRRFF. The chain carries TRBV5-6 and TRBJ2-1; D may be TRBD2 (5 bases). V was cut by 4 bases and J by 15 bases, with 17 bases left in between. CDR3 size: 12 residues. Germline lookup yields CDR1 SGHDT and CDR2 YYEEEE. The variable domain in full, with the rest retrieved from reference TRBV5-6 and TRBJ2-1, is DAGVTQSPTHLIKTRGQQVTLRCSPKSGHDTVSWYQQALGQGPQFIFQYYEEEERQRGNFPDRFSGHQFPNYSSELNVNALLLGDSALYLCASSTRRGRRFFGPGTRLTVL.

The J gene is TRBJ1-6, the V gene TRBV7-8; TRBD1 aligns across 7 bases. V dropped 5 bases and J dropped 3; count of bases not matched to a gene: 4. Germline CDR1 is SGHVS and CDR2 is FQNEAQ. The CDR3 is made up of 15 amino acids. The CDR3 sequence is CASSMTGNYNSPLHF. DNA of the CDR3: TGTGCCAGCAGCATGACAGGGAACTATAATTCACCCCTCCACTTT.

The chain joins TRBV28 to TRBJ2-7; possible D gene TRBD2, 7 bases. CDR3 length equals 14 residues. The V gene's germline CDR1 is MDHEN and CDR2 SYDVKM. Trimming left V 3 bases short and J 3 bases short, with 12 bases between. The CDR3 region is CASSLGGALYEQYF. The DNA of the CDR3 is TGTGCCAGCAGTTTGGGGGGGGCTCTCTACGAGCAGTACTTC.

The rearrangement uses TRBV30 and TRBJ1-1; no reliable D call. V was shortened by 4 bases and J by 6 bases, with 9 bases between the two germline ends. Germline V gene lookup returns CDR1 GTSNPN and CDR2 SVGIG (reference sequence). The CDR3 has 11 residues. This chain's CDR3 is CAWTQRAEAFF. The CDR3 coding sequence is TGTGCCTGGACCCAGAGGGCTGAAGCTTTCTTT.

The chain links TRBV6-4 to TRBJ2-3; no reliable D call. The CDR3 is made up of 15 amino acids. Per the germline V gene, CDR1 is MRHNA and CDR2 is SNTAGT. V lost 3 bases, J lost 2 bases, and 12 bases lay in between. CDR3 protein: CASSESAEITDTQYF. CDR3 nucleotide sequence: TGTGCCAGCAGTGAGTCTGCGGAGATCACAGATACGCAGTATTTT.

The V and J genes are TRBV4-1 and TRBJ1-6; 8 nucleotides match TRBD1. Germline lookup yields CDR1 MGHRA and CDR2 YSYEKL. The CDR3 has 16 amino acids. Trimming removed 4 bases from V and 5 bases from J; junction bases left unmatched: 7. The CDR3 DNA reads TGCGCCAGCAGCCCTACGGACAGGGCGGATAATTCACCCCTCCACTTT. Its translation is CASSPTDRADNSPLHF.

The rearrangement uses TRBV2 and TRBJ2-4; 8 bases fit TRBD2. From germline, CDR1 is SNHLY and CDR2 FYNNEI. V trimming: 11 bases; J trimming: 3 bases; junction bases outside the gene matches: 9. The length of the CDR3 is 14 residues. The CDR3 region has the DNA TGTGCCGGAGGCGGACTAGCAGGCAAAAACATTCAGTACTTC. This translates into CAGGGLAGKNIQYF.

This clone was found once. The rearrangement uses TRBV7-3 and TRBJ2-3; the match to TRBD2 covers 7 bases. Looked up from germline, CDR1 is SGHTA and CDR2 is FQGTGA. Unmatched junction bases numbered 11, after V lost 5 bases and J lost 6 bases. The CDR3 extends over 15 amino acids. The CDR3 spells CASSPTLTSLDTQYF. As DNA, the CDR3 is TGTGCCAGCAGCCCAACGCTGACTAGCTTGGATACGCAGTATTTT.

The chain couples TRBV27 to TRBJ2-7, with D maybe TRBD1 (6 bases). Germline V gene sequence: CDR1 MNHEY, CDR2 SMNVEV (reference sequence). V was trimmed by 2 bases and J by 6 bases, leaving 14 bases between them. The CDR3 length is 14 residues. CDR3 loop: CASSLGRTAVEQYF. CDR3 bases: TGTGCCAGCAGTTTAGGTAGGACAGCCGTCGAGCAGTACTTC.

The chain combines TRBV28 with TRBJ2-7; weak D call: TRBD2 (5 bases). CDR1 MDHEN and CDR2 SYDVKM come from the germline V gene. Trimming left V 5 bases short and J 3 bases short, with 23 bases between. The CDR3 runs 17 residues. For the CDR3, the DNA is TGTGCCAGCAGTCCCCCGAACGGGTCACCTACTAGCTACGAGCAGTACTTC. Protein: CASSPPNGSPTSYEQYF.

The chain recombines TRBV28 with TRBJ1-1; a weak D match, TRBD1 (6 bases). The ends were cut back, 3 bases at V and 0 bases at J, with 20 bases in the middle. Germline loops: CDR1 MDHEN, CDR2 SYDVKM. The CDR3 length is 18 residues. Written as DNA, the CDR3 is TGTGCCAGCAGTTTGAGGTCCCCCTGGGACACCTTGAACACTGAAGCTTTCTTT. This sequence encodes CASSLRSPWDTLNTEAFF.

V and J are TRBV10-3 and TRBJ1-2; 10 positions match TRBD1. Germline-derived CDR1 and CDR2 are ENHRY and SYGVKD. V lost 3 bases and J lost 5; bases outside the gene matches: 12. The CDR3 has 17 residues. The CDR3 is CAISDSDDRGRGYGYTF. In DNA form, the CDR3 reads TGTGCCATCAGTGACTCCGACGACAGGGGGCGCGGGTATGGCTACACCTTC.

CDR3 in amino acids: CASSAGGTGELFF. The CDR3 DNA reads as TGTGCCAGCAGTGCAGGGGGCACCGGGGAGCTGTTTTTT. V usage is TRBV6-4 and J usage is TRBJ2-2, with 7 positions matching TRBD1. The J segment lost 4 bases and the V segment lost 4 bases, leaving 0 bases of the junction unmatched. There are 13 residues in the CDR3. Germline V lookup: CDR1 MRHNA, CDR2 SNTAGT.

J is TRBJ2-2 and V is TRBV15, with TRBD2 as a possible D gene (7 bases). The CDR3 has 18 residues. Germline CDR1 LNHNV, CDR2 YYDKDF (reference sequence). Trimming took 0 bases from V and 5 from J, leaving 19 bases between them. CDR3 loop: CATSREGGGGRGTGELFF. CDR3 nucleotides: TGTGCCACCAGCAGAGAGGGGGGCGGGGGCCGGGGAACCGGGGAGCTGTTTTTT.